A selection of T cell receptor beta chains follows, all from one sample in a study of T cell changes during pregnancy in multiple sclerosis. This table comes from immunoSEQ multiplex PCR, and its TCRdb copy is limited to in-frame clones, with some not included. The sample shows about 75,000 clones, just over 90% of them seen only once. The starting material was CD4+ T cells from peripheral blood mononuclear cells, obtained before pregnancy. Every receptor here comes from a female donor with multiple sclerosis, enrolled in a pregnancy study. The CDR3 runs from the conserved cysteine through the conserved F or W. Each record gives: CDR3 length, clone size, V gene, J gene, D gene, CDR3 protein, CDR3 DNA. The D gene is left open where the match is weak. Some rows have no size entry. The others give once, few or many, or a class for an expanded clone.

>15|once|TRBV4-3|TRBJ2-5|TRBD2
CASSQEGRARETQYF
TGCGCCAGCAGCCAAGAAGGGAGGGCCCGGGAGACCCAGTACTTC
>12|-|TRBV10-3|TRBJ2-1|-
CATSGGDNEQFF
TGTGCCACCTCGGGCGGGGACAATGAGCAGTTCTTC
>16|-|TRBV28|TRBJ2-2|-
CASSLGLAGNTGELFF
TGTGCCAGCAGTTTAGGTCTAGCAGGAAACACCGGGGAGCTGTTTTTT
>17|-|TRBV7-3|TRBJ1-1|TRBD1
CASSLTMWGQGNTEAFF
TGTGCCAGCAGCTTAACGATGTGGGGACAGGGGAACACTGAAGCTTTCTTT
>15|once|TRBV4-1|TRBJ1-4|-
CASSGGQVGNEKLFF
TGCGCCAGCTCCGGGGGGCAGGTCGGTAATGAAAAACTGTTTTTT
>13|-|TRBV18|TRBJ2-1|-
CASSPGPWDEQFF
TGTGCCAGCTCACCTGGGCCCTGGGATGAGCAGTTCTTC
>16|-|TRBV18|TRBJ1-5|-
CASSPSAGSLNQPQHF
TGTGCCAGCTCACCAAGCGCCGGGTCTCTCAATCAGCCCCAGCATTTT
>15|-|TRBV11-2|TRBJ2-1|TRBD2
CASSSGTSGGPKQFF
TGTGCCAGCAGCTCCGGGACTAGCGGGGGGCCAAAGCAGTTCTTC
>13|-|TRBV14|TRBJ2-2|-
CASSPRITGELFF
TGTGCCAGCAGCCCCCGTATCACCGGGGAGCTGTTTTTT
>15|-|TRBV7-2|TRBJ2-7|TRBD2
CASSLGWGTSNEQYF
TGTGCCAGCAGCTTAGGGTGGGGGACTAGCAACGAGCAGTACTTC
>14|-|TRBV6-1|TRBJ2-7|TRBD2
CASSGTSGGYEQYF
TGTGCCAGCAGTGGGACTAGCGGGGGTTACGAGCAGTACTTC
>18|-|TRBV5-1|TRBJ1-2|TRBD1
CASSSPRDRGRGSYGYTF
TGCGCCAGCAGCTCTCCCCGGGACAGGGGGCGGGGAAGCTATGGCTACACCTTC
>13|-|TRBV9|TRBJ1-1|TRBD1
CASSVEGATEAFF
TGTGCCAGCAGCGTAGAGGGGGCTACTGAAGCTTTCTTT
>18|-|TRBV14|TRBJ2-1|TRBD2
CASSQRTSGVSSYNEQFF
TGTGCCAGCAGCCAAAGGACTAGCGGGGTTAGCTCCTACAATGAGCAGTTCTTC
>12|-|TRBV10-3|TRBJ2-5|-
CAIRGEQETQYF
TGTGCCATCAGGGGAGAACAAGAGACCCAGTACTTC
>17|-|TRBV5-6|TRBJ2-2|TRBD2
CASSLYTSGSTGGELFF
TGTGCCAGCAGCTTATATACTAGCGGGAGTACGGGCGGGGAGCTGTTTTTT
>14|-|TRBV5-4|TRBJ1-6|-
CASSLQGQSSPLHF
TGTGCCAGCAGCTTGCAGGGTCAAAGTTCACCCCTCCACTTT
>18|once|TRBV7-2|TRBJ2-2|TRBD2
CASSLVVLAGGHTGELFF
TGTGCCAGCAGCTTAGTCGTACTAGCGGGAGGTCACACCGGGGAGCTGTTTTTT
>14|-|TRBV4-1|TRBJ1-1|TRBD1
CASRLGQGSGEAFF
TGCGCCAGCAGACTGGGACAGGGGAGTGGTGAAGCTTTCTTT
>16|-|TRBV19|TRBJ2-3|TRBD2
CASSITGGRSTDTQYF
TGTGCCAGTAGTATCACGGGGGGACGTAGCACAGATACGCAGTATTTT
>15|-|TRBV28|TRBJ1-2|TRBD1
CASSSSDRDLYGYTF
TGTGCCAGCAGCTCATCGGACAGGGATTTGTATGGCTACACCTTC
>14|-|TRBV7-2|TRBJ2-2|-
CASSWGPNTGELFF
TGTGCCAGCTCATGGGGCCCAAACACCGGGGAGCTGTTTTTT
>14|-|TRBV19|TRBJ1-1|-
CASSIAGKNTEAFF
TGTGCCAGTAGTATCGCGGGGAAGAACACTGAAGCTTTCTTT
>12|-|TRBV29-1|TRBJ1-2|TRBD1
CSSRTGSDGYTF
TGCAGCTCACGGACAGGTTCGGATGGCTACACCTTC
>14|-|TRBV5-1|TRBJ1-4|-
CASSLGGAHEKLFF
TGCGCCAGCAGCCTAGGGGGGGCTCATGAAAAACTGTTTTTT
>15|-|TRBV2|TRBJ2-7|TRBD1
CASRKPRDRAYEQYF
TGTGCCAGCAGGAAGCCCCGGGACAGGGCCTACGAGCAGTACTTC
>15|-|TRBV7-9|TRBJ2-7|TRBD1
CASSRGGTGINEQYF
TGTGCCAGCAGCCGGGGTGGGACAGGGATCAACGAGCAGTACTTC
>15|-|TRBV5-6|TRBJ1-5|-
CASSQGIRDNQPQHF
TGTGCCAGTAGTCAGGGGATCCGGGACAATCAGCCCCAGCATTTT
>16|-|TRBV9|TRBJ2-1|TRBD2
CASSVGGTSGYNEQFF
TGTGCCAGCAGCGTAGGAGGGACTAGCGGTTACAATGAGCAGTTCTTC
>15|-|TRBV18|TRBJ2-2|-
CASSPIFESTGELFF
TGTGCCAGCTCACCAATCTTCGAGAGCACCGGGGAGCTGTTTTTT
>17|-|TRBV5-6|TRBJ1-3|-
CASSSRFTGSSGNTIYF
TGTGCCAGCAGCTCGCGGTTTACTGGTAGCTCTGGAAACACCATATATTTT
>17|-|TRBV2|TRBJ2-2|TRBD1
CASTQPGRGRFTGELFF
TGTGCCAGCACTCAACCGGGCAGGGGGCGCTTCACCGGGGAGCTGTTTTTT
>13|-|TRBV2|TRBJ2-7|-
CASSPSASYEQYF
TGTGCCAGCAGCCCAAGCGCTTCATACGAGCAGTACTTC
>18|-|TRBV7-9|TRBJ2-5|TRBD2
CASSAYAVGGGPQETQYF
TGTGCCAGCAGCGCCTATGCGGTGGGCGGGGGACCCCAAGAGACCCAGTACTTC
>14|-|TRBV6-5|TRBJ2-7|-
CASSYSQVSYEQYF
TGTGCCAGCAGTTACTCTCAGGTTTCCTACGAGCAGTACTTC
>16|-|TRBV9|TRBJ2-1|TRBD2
CASSQTLAGGDNEQFF
TGTGCCAGCAGTCAGACCCTAGCGGGAGGGGACAATGAGCAGTTCTTC
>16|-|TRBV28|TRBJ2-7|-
CASSSTGTPKAGEQYF
TGTGCCAGCAGTTCGACCGGGACTCCTAAAGCGGGCGAGCAGTACTTC
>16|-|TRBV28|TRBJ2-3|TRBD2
CASSSPSGREIDTQYF
TGTGCCAGCAGTTCACCCAGCGGGAGGGAAATAGATACGCAGTATTTT
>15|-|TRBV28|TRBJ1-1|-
CASSLAAFRETEAFF
TGTGCCAGCAGTTTAGCGGCGTTCAGAGAGACTGAAGCTTTCTTT
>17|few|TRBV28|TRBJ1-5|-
CASSATQGIRGNQPQHF
TGTGCCAGCAGTGCGACTCAGGGAATCCGTGGCAATCAGCCCCAGCATTTT
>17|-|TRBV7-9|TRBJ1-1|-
CASSLSPRGSRGTEAFF
TGTGCCAGCAGCTTAAGCCCCCGGGGAAGCCGCGGCACTGAAGCTTTCTTT